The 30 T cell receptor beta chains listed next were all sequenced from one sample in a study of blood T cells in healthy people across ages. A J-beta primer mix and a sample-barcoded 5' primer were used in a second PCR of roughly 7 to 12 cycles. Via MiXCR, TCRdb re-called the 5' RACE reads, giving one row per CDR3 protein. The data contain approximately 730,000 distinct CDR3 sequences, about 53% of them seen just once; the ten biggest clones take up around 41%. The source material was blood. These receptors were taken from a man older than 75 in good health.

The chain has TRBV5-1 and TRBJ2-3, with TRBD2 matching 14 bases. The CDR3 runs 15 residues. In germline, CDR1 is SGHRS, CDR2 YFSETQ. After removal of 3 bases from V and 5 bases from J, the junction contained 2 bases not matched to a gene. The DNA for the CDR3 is TGCGCCAGCAGCTCCGGACTAGCGGGGGGAGATACGCAGTATTTT. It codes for CASSSGLAGGDTQYF.

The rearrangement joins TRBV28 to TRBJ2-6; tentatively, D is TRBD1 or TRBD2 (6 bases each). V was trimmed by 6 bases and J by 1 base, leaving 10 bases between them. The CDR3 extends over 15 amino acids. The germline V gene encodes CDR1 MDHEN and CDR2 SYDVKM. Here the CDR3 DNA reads TGTGCCAGCAGAGGAGGGGGATCTGGGGCCAACGTCCTGACTTTC. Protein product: CASRGGGSGANVLTF.

CDR3 region: CSARDLAKGNVVDTQYF. The DNA for the CDR3 is TGCAGTGCTAGAGATTTGGCAAAAGGGAACGTAGTAGATACGCAGTATTTT. The V call is TRBV20-1, the J call TRBJ2-3; D is unclear. This CDR3 region has 17 residues. Trimming took off 0 bases at V and 5 bases at J, with 21 bases between the two ends. Germline lookup yields CDR1 DFQATT and CDR2 SNEGSKA (reference sequence).

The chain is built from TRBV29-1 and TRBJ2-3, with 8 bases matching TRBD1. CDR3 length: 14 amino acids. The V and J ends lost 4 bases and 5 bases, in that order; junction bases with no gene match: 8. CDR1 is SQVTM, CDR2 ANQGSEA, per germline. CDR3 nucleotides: TGCAGCGTTGGGGGACAGGTTTACATAGATACGCAGTATTTT. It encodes CSVGGQVYIDTQYF.

The DNA of the CDR3 is TGCAGTGCAACCCAGGGACAGGACTACACAGATACGCAGTATTTT. This sequence encodes CSATQGQDYTDTQYF. This chain uses TRBV20-1 with TRBJ2-3; 8 nucleotides line up with TRBD1. V lost 6 bases to trimming and J lost 2 bases; unmatched junction nucleotides: 10. The CDR3 is made up of 15 amino acids. CDR1 is DFQATT, CDR2 SNEGSKA, per germline (reference sequence).

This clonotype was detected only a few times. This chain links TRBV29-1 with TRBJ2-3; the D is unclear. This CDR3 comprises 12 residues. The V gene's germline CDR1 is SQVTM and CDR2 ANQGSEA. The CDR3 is CSVNGEHRYAYF. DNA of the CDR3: TGCAGTGTTAACGGAGAGCACAGATACGCGTATTTT.

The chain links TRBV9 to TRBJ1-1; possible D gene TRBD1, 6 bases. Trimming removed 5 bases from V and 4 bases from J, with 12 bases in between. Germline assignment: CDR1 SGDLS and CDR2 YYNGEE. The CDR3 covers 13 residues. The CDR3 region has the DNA TGTGCCAGCAGGGGCGCACAGGGCACTGAAGCTTTCTTT. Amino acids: CASRGAQGTEAFF.

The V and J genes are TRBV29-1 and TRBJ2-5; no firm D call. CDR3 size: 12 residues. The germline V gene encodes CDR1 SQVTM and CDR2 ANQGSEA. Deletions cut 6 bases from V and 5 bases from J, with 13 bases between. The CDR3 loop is CSVPRAWETQYF. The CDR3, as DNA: TGCAGCGTCCCCCGGGCTTGGGAGACCCAGTACTTC. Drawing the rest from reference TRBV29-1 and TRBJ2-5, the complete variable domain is SAVISQKPSRDICQRGTSLTIQCQVDSQVTMMFWYRQQPGQSLTLIATANQGSEATYESGFVIDKFPISRPNLTFSTLTVSNMSPEDSSIYLCSVPRAWETQYFGPGTRLLVL.

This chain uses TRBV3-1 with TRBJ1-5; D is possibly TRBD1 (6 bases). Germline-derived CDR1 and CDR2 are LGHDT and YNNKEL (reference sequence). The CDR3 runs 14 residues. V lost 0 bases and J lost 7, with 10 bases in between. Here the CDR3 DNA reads TGTGCCAGCAGCCAAGAACAGGGTAGACAGCCCCAGCATTTT. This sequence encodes CASSQEQGRQPQHF. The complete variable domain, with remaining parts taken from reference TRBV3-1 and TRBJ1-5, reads DTAVSQTPKYLVTQMGNDKSIKCEQNLGHDTMYWYKQDSKKFLKIMFSYNNKELIINETVPNRFSPKSPDKAHLNLHINSLELGDSAVYFCASSQEQGRQPQHFGDGTRLSIL.

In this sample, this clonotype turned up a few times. CDR3 sequence: CASSQLAGAHEQYF. DNA of the CDR3: TGTGCCAGCTCACAACTAGCGGGAGCCCACGAGCAGTACTTC. The chain is built from TRBV18 and TRBJ2-7; TRBD2 matches 11 bases. The V gene's germline CDR1 is KGHSH and CDR2 LQKENI. V shed 4 bases, J shed 5 bases, and the junction held 4 bases outside the gene matches. This CDR3 has 14 residues.

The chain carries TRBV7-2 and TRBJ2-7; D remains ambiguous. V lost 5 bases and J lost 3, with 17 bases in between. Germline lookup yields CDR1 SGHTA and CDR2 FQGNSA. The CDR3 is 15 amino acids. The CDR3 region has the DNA TGTGCCAGCAGCCCACGAGTCACCGCCATCTACGAGCAGTACTTC. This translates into CASSPRVTAIYEQYF.

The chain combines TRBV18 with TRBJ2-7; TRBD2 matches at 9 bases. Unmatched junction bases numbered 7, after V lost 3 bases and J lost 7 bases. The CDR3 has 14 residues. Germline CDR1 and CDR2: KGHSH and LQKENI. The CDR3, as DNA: TGTGCCAGCTCACCGGGACTAGCCTACAATGAGCAGTACTTC. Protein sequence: CASSPGLAYNEQYF.

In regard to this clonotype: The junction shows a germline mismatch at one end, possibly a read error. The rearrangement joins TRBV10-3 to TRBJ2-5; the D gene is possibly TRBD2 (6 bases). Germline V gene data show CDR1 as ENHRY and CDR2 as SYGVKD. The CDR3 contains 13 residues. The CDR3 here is CAISDSGQETQYF. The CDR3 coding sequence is TGTGCTATCAGTGATAGCGGTCAAGAGACCCAGTACTTC.

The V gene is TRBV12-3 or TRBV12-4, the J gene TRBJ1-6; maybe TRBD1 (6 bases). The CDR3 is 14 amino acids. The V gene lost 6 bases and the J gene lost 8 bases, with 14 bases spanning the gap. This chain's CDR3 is CASSRGGHDSPLHF. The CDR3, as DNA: TGTGCCAGCAGCCGCGGGGGGCACGATTCACCCCTCCACTTT.

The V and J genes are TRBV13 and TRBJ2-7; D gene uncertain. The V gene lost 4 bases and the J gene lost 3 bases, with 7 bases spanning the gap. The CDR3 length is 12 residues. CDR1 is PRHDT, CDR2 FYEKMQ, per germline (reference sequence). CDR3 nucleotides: TGTGCCAGCAGCTCCCACAACTACGAGCAGTACTTC. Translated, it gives CASSSHNYEQYF.

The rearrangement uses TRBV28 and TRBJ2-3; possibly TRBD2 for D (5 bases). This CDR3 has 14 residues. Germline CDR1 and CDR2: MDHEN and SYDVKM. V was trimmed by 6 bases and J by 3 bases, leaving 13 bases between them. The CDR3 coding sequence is TGTGCCAGCAGGACTCCCAGAGGGACAGATACGCAGTATTTT. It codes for CASRTPRGTDTQYF. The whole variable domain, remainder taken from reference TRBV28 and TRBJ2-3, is DVKVTQSSRYLVKRTGEKVFLECVQDMDHENMFWYRQDPGLGLRLIYFSYDVKMKEKGDIPEGYSVSREKKERFSLILESASTNQTSMYLCASRTPRGTDTQYFGPGTRLTVL.

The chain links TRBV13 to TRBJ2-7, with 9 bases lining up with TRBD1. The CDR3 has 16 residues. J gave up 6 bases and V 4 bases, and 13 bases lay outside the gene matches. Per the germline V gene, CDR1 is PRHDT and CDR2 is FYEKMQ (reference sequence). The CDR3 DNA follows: TGTGCCAGCAGCTCAGAGCCGGGACAGGGAGAGTGCGAGCAGTACTTC. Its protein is CASSSEPGQGECEQYF.

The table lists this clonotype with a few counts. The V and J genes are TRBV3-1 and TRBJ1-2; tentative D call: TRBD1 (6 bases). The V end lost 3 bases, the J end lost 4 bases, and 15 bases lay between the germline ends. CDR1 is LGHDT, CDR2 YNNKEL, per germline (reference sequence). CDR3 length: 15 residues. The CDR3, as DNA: TGTGCCAGCAGCCAGACTGTGGACAGCTCCTATGGCTACACCTTC. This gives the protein CASSQTVDSSYGYTF.

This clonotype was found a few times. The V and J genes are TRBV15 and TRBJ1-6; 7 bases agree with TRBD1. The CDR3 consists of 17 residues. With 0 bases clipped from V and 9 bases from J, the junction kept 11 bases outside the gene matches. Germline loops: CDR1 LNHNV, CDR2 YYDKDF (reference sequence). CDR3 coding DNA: TGTGCCACCAGCAGAGAATTATTGATGACAGGGACTTCACCCCTCCACTTT. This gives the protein CATSRELLMTGTSPLHF.

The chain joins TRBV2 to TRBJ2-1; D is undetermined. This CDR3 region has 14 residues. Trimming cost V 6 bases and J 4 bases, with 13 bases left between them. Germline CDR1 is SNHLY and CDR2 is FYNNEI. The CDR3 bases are TGTGCCAGCAGGTGGAACAACCCGTACAATGAGCAGTTCTTC. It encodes CASRWNNPYNEQFF.

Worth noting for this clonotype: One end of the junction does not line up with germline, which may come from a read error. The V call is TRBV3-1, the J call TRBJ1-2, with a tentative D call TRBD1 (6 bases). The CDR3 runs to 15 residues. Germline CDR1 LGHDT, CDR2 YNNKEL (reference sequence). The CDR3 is CAGSQETGRSYGYTF. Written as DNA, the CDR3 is TGTGCCGGCAGCCAAGAAACAGGGAGGAGCTATGGCTACACCTTC. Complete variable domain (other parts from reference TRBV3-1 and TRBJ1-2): DTAVSQTPKYLVTQMGNDKSIKCEQNLGHDTMYWYKQDSKKFLKIMFSYNNKELIINETVPNRFSPKSPDKAHLNLHINSLELGDSAVYFCAGSQETGRSYGYTFGSGTRLTVV.

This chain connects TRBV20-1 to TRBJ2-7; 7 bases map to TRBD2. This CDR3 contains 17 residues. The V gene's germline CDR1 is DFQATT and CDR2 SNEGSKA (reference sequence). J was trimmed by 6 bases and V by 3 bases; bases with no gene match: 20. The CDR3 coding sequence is TGCAGTGCTAGTCGGCCCGACTCCGGGACTACGGTCTTCGAGCAGTACTTC. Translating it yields CSASRPDSGTTVFEQYF.

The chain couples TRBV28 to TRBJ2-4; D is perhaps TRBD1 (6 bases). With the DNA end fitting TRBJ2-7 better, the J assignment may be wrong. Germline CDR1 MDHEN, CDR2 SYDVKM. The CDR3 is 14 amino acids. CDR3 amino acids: CASRDRDTRYEQYF. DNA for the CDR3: TGTGCCAGCAGAGACCGGGACACACGCTACGAGCAGTACTTC.

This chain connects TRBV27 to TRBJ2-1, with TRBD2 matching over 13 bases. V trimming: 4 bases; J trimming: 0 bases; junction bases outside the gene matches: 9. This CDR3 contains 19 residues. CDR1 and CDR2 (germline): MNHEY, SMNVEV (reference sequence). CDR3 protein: CASSSPGLAGPGSYNEQFF. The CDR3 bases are TGTGCCAGCAGTTCGCCGGGACTAGCGGGGCCTGGCTCCTACAATGAGCAGTTCTTC.

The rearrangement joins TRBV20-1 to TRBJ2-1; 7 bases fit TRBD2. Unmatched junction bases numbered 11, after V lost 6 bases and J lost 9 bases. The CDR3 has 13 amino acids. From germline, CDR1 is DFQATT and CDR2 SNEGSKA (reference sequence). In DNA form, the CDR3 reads TGCAGTGCAGGGACTAACGGGAGAGGTGAGCAGTTCTTC. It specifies CSAGTNGRGEQFF.

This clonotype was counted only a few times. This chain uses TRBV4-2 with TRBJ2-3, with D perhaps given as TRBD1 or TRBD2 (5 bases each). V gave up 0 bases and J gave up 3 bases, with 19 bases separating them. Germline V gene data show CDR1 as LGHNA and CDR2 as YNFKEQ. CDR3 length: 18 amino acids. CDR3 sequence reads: CASSQDGSRGDRTDTQYF. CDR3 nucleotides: TGTGCCAGCAGCCAAGACGGGTCTAGAGGGGATAGAACAGATACGCAGTATTTT.

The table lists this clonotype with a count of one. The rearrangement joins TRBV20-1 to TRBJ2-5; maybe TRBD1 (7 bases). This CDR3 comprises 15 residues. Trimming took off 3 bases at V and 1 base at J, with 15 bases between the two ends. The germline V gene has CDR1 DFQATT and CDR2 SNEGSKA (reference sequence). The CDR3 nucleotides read TGCAGTGCTAGGGGGGGACAGAATCCCCAAGAGACCCAGTACTTC. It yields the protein CSARGGQNPQETQYF.

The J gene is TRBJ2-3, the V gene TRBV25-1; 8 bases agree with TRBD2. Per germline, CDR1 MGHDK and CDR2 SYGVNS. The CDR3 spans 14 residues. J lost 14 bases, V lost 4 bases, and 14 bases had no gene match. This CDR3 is CASSVPGGRRYAYF. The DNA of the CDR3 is TGTGCCAGCAGTGTTCCGGGAGGGAGAAGATACGCGTATTTT.

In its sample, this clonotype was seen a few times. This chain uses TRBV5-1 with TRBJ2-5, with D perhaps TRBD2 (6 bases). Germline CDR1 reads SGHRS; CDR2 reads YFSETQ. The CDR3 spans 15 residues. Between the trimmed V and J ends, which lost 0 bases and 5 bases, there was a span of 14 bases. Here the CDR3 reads CASSLGRRVEETQYF. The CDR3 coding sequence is TGCGCCAGCAGCTTGGGGAGGAGGGTAGAGGAGACCCAGTACTTC. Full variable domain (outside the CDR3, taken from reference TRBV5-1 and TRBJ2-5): KAGVTQTPRYLIKTRGQQVTLSCSPISGHRSVSWYQQTPGQGLQFLFEYFSETQRNKGNFPGRFSGRQFSNSRSEMNVSTLELGDSALYLCASSLGRRVEETQYFGPGTRLLVL.

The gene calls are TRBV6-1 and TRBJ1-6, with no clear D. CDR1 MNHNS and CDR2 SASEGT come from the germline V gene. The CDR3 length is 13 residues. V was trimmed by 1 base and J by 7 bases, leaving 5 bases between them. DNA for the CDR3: TGTGCCAGCAGTGAAGTAAAAAATTCACCCCTCCACTTT. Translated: CASSEVKNSPLHF.